What follows describes a single T cell receptor beta chain. Germline V gene data show CDR1 as MNHEY and CDR2 as SVGEGT. The V gene end was trimmed by 4 bases and the J gene end by 8 bases; junction bases not matched to a gene: 15. CDR3 length equals 17 residues. This specimen belongs to a study of blood T cell repertoires in COVID-19. As for the study in general: T cells, B-cell-depleted T cells, or PBMCs supplied cDNA or gDNA.

Measured with immunoSEQ multiplex PCR; TCRdb has only the in-frame clones, and not every one. Of roughly 250,000 clones in the sample, 80% to 90% were seen once. Material: peripheral blood. The clonotype originates from a man in his forties with active or convalescent COVID-19. The chain employs TRBV6-2 or TRBV6-3 and TRBJ2-1; 9 nucleotides match TRBD1. CDR3 residues: CASSFPPGQGLKDEQFF. CDR3 DNA: TGTGCCAGCAGTTTCCCCCCGGGACAGGGACTCAAAGATGAGCAGTTCTTC.